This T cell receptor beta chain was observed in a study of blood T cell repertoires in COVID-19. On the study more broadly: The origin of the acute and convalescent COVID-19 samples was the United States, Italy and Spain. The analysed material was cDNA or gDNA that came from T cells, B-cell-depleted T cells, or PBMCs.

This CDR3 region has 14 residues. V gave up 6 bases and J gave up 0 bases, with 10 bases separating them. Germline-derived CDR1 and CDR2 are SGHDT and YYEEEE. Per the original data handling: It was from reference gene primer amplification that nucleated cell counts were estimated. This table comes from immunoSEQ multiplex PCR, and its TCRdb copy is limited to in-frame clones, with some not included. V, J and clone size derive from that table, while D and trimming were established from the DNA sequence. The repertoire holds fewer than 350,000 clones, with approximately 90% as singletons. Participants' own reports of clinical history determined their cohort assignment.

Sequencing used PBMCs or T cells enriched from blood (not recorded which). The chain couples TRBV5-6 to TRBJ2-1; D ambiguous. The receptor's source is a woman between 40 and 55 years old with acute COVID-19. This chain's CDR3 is CASIHWASYNEQFF. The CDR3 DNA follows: TGTGCCAGCATCCATTGGGCCTCCTACAATGAGCAGTTCTTC.